The clone carrying this T cell receptor (beta chain) was seen a handful of times. CDR3 length: 16 amino acids. V dropped 1 base and J dropped 10; count of bases not matched to a gene: 14. Germline CDR1 and CDR2: LGHNA and YNFKEQ. This sample stems from a study of blood T cell repertoires in COVID-19. Generated by immunoSEQ multiplex PCR, the TCRdb table keeps only in-frame clones and is missing some. The table records 190,000 or so clones, approximately 90% of them present only once. The rearrangement links TRBV4-2 to TRBJ2-3, with TRBD1 matching 7 bases. The specimen was peripheral blood. The clonotype comes from a woman aged 18 to 35 who had recovered from COVID-19. In DNA, the CDR3 is TGTGCCAGCAGCCAAGGAGATAGACAGGGCGTTCTTGCGCAGTATTTT. It is translated as CASSQGDRQGVLAQYF.